The rows below give T cell receptor beta chains drawn from one sample of a study of blood T cell repertoires in COVID-19. Assay: immunoSEQ multiplex PCR; the TCRdb copy retains only in-frame clones and omits some. The repertoire holds about 160,000 clones, about nine tenths seen once, with 3.5% to 4.5% in the top ten. Sequencing was performed on peripheral blood. The receptor source for this set is a woman between 55 and 75 years old with active or convalescent COVID-19. Both conserved end residues are part of each CDR3. Fields, in order: J gene, CDR3 length, clone size, V gene, D gene, CDR3 DNA, CDR3 protein. The D gene is left open where the match is weak. Size is stated for part of the rows, as once, few or many counts, or as a class when the clone is expanded.

j_call: TRBJ2-3
cdr3_length: 13
clone_size: -
v_call: TRBV7-8
d_call: -
cdr3_nt: TGTGCCAGCAGCTCCCACGACGGGGATACGCAGTATTTT
cdr3_aa: CASSSHDGDTQYF

j_call: TRBJ2-5
cdr3_length: 13
clone_size: -
v_call: TRBV2
d_call: -
cdr3_nt: TGTGCCAGCAGTAGGGGATACCAAGAGACCCAGTACTTC
cdr3_aa: CASSRGYQETQYF

j_call: TRBJ1-1
cdr3_length: 12
clone_size: -
v_call: TRBV6-2/TRBV6-3
d_call: TRBD1
cdr3_nt: TGTGCCAGCAGTCGACAGGGGGCGTATGCTTTCTTT
cdr3_aa: CASSRQGAYAFF

j_call: TRBJ1-6
cdr3_length: 16
clone_size: once
v_call: TRBV10-3
d_call: -
cdr3_nt: TGTGCCATCAACCGGGACGGGAGCTCCTATAATTCACCCCTCCACTTT
cdr3_aa: CAINRDGSSYNSPLHF

j_call: TRBJ1-2
cdr3_length: 16
clone_size: -
v_call: TRBV18
d_call: -
cdr3_nt: TGTGCCAGCTCACCACCGAGGGCGGGAGTTGGCGGTGGCTACACCTTC
cdr3_aa: CASSPPRAGVGGGYTF

j_call: TRBJ1-5
cdr3_length: 14
clone_size: -
v_call: TRBV12-5
d_call: TRBD1
cdr3_nt: TGTGCTAGTGGTCTGGGACAGGGAGGCCAGCCCCAGCATTTT
cdr3_aa: CASGLGQGGQPQHF

j_call: TRBJ1-5
cdr3_length: 15
clone_size: -
v_call: TRBV2
d_call: -
cdr3_nt: TGTGCCAGCAGTGATAGTCCCAGGGGTCGGCAGCCCCAGCATTTT
cdr3_aa: CASSDSPRGRQPQHF

j_call: TRBJ2-2
cdr3_length: 15
clone_size: -
v_call: TRBV6-5
d_call: TRBD1
cdr3_nt: TGTGGGACCATGCCCGGGACAGCGAACACCGGGGAGCTGTTTTTT
cdr3_aa: CGTMPGTANTGELFF

j_call: TRBJ1-5
cdr3_length: 16
clone_size: -
v_call: TRBV6-5
d_call: -
cdr3_nt: TGTGCCAGCAGTTACCCTCGAGGTGAGGGCAATCAGCCCCAGCATTTT
cdr3_aa: CASSYPRGEGNQPQHF

j_call: TRBJ2-4
cdr3_length: 13
clone_size: -
v_call: TRBV30
d_call: -
cdr3_nt: TGTGCCTGGAATACGGGGGGCAGTGACATTCAGTACTTC
cdr3_aa: CAWNTGGSDIQYF

j_call: TRBJ1-1
cdr3_length: 13
clone_size: -
v_call: TRBV6-5
d_call: -
cdr3_nt: TGTGCCAGCAGTTACGGAGGTAACACTGAAGCTTTCTTT
cdr3_aa: CASSYGGNTEAFF

j_call: TRBJ2-7
cdr3_length: 14
clone_size: few
v_call: TRBV25-1
d_call: TRBD1
cdr3_nt: TGTGCCAGCAGTGTACAGGGGGATAACTACGAGCAGTACTTC
cdr3_aa: CASSVQGDNYEQYF

j_call: TRBJ1-2
cdr3_length: 14
clone_size: -
v_call: TRBV19
d_call: -
cdr3_nt: TGTGCCAGTACGCCAGGGATGTATAACTATGGCTACACCTTC
cdr3_aa: CASTPGMYNYGYTF

j_call: TRBJ1-6
cdr3_length: 15
clone_size: -
v_call: TRBV7-2
d_call: -
cdr3_nt: TGTGCCAGCAGCTTAGATGCAGGGTGGAATTCACCCCTCCACTTT
cdr3_aa: CASSLDAGWNSPLHF

j_call: TRBJ1-4
cdr3_length: 14
clone_size: -
v_call: TRBV7-2
d_call: TRBD1
cdr3_nt: TGTGCCAGCAGCCCGACAGGGGCTAATGAAAAACTGTTTTTT
cdr3_aa: CASSPTGANEKLFF

j_call: TRBJ1-2
cdr3_length: 15
clone_size: -
v_call: TRBV4-3
d_call: TRBD1
cdr3_nt: TGCGCCAGCAGCCGAAGAATGACAGGGGTGGATGGCTACACCTTC
cdr3_aa: CASSRRMTGVDGYTF

j_call: TRBJ2-3
cdr3_length: 16
clone_size: -
v_call: TRBV7-2
d_call: TRBD2
cdr3_nt: TGTGCCAGCAGCTCCGGGACTAGCGGGGGAACAGATACGCAGTATTTT
cdr3_aa: CASSSGTSGGTDTQYF

j_call: TRBJ2-1
cdr3_length: 15
clone_size: -
v_call: TRBV30
d_call: TRBD1
cdr3_nt: TGTGCCTGTATGTTAACAGGGGGCTCCTACAATGAGCAGTTCTTC
cdr3_aa: CACMLTGGSYNEQFF

j_call: TRBJ1-2
cdr3_length: 13
clone_size: -
v_call: TRBV9
d_call: -
cdr3_nt: TGTGCCAGCAGCGACACAGGGAGCTATGGCTACACCTTC
cdr3_aa: CASSDTGSYGYTF

j_call: TRBJ2-5
cdr3_length: 14
clone_size: once
v_call: TRBV5-1
d_call: TRBD1
cdr3_nt: TGCGCCAGCAGCTTACAGGGGGCTGAGGAGACCCAGTACTTC
cdr3_aa: CASSLQGAEETQYF

j_call: TRBJ2-5
cdr3_length: 12
clone_size: once
v_call: TRBV3-1/TRBV3-2
d_call: -
cdr3_nt: TGTGCCAGCAGCCACAACCAAGAGACCCAGTACTTC
cdr3_aa: CASSHNQETQYF

j_call: TRBJ1-4
cdr3_length: 15
clone_size: -
v_call: TRBV7-8
d_call: -
cdr3_nt: TGTGCCAGCAGCAATTCGGACAGAAAAAATGAAAAACTGTTTTTT
cdr3_aa: CASSNSDRKNEKLFF

j_call: TRBJ2-5
cdr3_length: 15
clone_size: -
v_call: TRBV6-5
d_call: TRBD2
cdr3_nt: TGTGCCAGTAGAGGGACTAGCGGGGTCCAAGAGACCCAGTACTTC
cdr3_aa: CASRGTSGVQETQYF

j_call: TRBJ1-5
cdr3_length: 14
clone_size: -
v_call: TRBV6-6
d_call: TRBD1
cdr3_nt: TGTGCCAGCTTATGGGGACAGGGCAATCAGCCCCAGCATTTT
cdr3_aa: CASLWGQGNQPQHF

j_call: TRBJ1-5
cdr3_length: 13
clone_size: once
v_call: TRBV6-6
d_call: TRBD1
cdr3_nt: TGTGCCAGCAGAGGGACAGAGCATCAGCCCCAGCATTTT
cdr3_aa: CASRGTEHQPQHF

j_call: TRBJ2-1
cdr3_length: 15
clone_size: once
v_call: TRBV6-5
d_call: -
cdr3_nt: TGTGCCAGCACCCACAGTGGGGGGGGCTTTGATGAGCAGTTCTTC
cdr3_aa: CASTHSGGGFDEQFF

j_call: TRBJ2-6
cdr3_length: 18
clone_size: -
v_call: TRBV9
d_call: TRBD1
cdr3_nt: TGTGCCAGCAGCGAGCCGGGACAGGTATTATCTGGGGCCAACGTCCTGACTTTC
cdr3_aa: CASSEPGQVLSGANVLTF

j_call: TRBJ2-2
cdr3_length: 15
clone_size: -
v_call: TRBV15
d_call: TRBD1
cdr3_nt: TGTGCCACCAGCGGGGGACAGGGTGTATCCGGGGAGCTGTTTTTT
cdr3_aa: CATSGGQGVSGELFF

j_call: TRBJ1-2
cdr3_length: 18
clone_size: -
v_call: TRBV7-2
d_call: -
cdr3_nt: TGTGCCAGCAGCCCTTCTGAGGGCCCTATGGGGGCGCGAGGTGGCTACACCTTC
cdr3_aa: CASSPSEGPMGARGGYTF

j_call: TRBJ2-3
cdr3_length: 13
clone_size: -
v_call: TRBV5-5
d_call: -
cdr3_nt: TGTGCCAGCAGCTCCCGGGACACAGATACGCAGTATTTT
cdr3_aa: CASSSRDTDTQYF

j_call: TRBJ2-4
cdr3_length: 15
clone_size: -
v_call: TRBV19
d_call: -
cdr3_nt: TGTGCCAGTAGTATTGGAGGGATGAGCAAAAACATTCAGTACTTC
cdr3_aa: CASSIGGMSKNIQYF

j_call: TRBJ2-5
cdr3_length: 14
clone_size: -
v_call: TRBV7-2
d_call: TRBD1
cdr3_nt: TGTGCCAGCAGCTCCACAGGGGGCGGGGAGACCCAGTACTTC
cdr3_aa: CASSSTGGGETQYF

j_call: TRBJ2-7
cdr3_length: 14
clone_size: -
v_call: TRBV18
d_call: -
cdr3_nt: TGTGCCAGCTCACCATCGGGGGTGAGAGACGAGCAGTACTTC
cdr3_aa: CASSPSGVRDEQYF

j_call: TRBJ2-5
cdr3_length: 16
clone_size: few
v_call: TRBV5-4
d_call: TRBD2
cdr3_nt: TGTGCCAGCAGCCGACTGAGCGGGGGGCCCCAAGAGACCCAGTACTTC
cdr3_aa: CASSRLSGGPQETQYF

j_call: TRBJ2-1
cdr3_length: 11
clone_size: -
v_call: TRBV29-1
d_call: -
cdr3_nt: TGCAGCGTTTCGGTGGGGGGTGAGCAGTTCTTC
cdr3_aa: CSVSVGGEQFF

j_call: TRBJ2-7
cdr3_length: 13
clone_size: -
v_call: TRBV11-2
d_call: -
cdr3_nt: TGTGCCAGCAGTCCCGGACAGTCCTACGAGCAGTACTTC
cdr3_aa: CASSPGQSYEQYF

j_call: TRBJ1-4
cdr3_length: 16
clone_size: few
v_call: TRBV5-1
d_call: -
cdr3_nt: TGCGCCAGCAGCCCACGGACCGACAGCGGGTCTTTGGAACTGTTTTTT
cdr3_aa: CASSPRTDSGSLELFF

j_call: TRBJ1-5
cdr3_length: 15
clone_size: -
v_call: TRBV2
d_call: TRBD1
cdr3_nt: TGTGCCAGCAACTTGCAACAGGGGGCGGGGCAGCCCCAGCATTTT
cdr3_aa: CASNLQQGAGQPQHF

j_call: TRBJ2-3
cdr3_length: 14
clone_size: once
v_call: TRBV7-3
d_call: -
cdr3_nt: TGTGCCAGCAGCCCTGCGGTAGGAACAGATACGCAGTATTTT
cdr3_aa: CASSPAVGTDTQYF

j_call: TRBJ2-5
cdr3_length: 13
clone_size: once
v_call: TRBV10-3
d_call: -
cdr3_nt: TGTGCCATCAGTGACTACCTCCAAGAGACCCAGTACTTC
cdr3_aa: CAISDYLQETQYF

j_call: TRBJ2-5
cdr3_length: 17
clone_size: -
v_call: TRBV2
d_call: TRBD1
cdr3_nt: TGTGCCAGCAGCGAAAGACCAATGACAGGGCTCCAAGAGACCCAGTACTTC
cdr3_aa: CASSERPMTGLQETQYF

j_call: TRBJ1-4
cdr3_length: 17
clone_size: few
v_call: TRBV10-3
d_call: -
cdr3_nt: TGTGCCATCAGTGAGTCGTGGCCCCCGGGGGAAATTGAAAAACTGTTTTTT
cdr3_aa: CAISESWPPGEIEKLFF